These T cell receptor beta chains were read from a single sample in a study of T cells in Graves' hyperthyroidism and ophthalmopathy. Each CDR3 protein is one row after TCRdb ran MiXCR on the multiplex PCR reads. The sample holds about 500,000 distinct CDR3 sequences, roughly 17% seen once. Sequencing used blood. The receptors derive from a young woman with Graves' hyperthyroidism. CDR3s include the opening cysteine and the closing phenylalanine or tryptophan. The D gene is left open where the match is weak. Some rows mark clone size as missing; the rest say once, few, many or name a class of expanded clone.

abundance	v_gene	j_gene	d_gene	CDR3aa	CDR3nt
few	TRBV7-9	TRBJ2-5	TRBD2	CASSYRRGLAIQETQYF	TGTGCCAGCAGCTATAGGAGGGGACTAGCGATCCAAGAGACCCAGTACTTC
.	TRBV3-1	TRBJ2-1	TRBD2	CASSQEGGSGRLTYNEQFF	TGTGCCAGCAGCCAAGAAGGAGGGAGCGGGAGGCTTACCTACAATGAGCAGTTCTTC
few	TRBV20-1	TRBJ2-1	.	CSANSAEGLYNEQFF	TGCAGTGCAAATTCAGCGGAAGGGCTCTACAATGAGCAGTTCTTC
many	TRBV20-1	TRBJ1-6	.	CSAMDATGTNSPLHF	TGCAGTGCTATGGATGCCACAGGGACCAATTCACCCCTCCACTTT
.	TRBV4-1	TRBJ2-1	.	CASSQGAGFHNEQFF	TGCGCCAGCAGCCAAGGGGCAGGGTTCCACAATGAGCAGTTCTTC
.	TRBV7-9	TRBJ2-7	TRBD2	CASSFRLAGGTYEQYF	TGTGCCAGCAGCTTCAGGCTAGCGGGAGGTACCTACGAGCAGTACTTC
.	TRBV12-3/TRBV12-4	TRBJ1-4	.	CASSLTVQEKLFF	TGTGCCAGCAGTTTAACCGTTCAGGAAAAACTGTTTTTT
many	TRBV30	TRBJ1-2	TRBD1	CAWSVGTVNYGYTF	TGTGCCTGGAGTGTAGGGACAGTCAACTATGGCTACACCTTC
.	TRBV5-1	TRBJ2-1	.	CASSLGASSREQFF	TGTGCCAGCAGCTTGGGGGCTAGCAGCCGGGAGCAGTTCTTC
.	TRBV6-1	TRBJ2-1	TRBD2	CASSELAGERGGEFF	TGTGCCAGCAGTGAACTAGCGGGAGAGAGAGGCGGTGAGTTCTTC
.	TRBV6-2/TRBV6-3	TRBJ1-1	.	CASGRQNEAFF	TGTGCCAGCGGTAGGCAGAATGAAGCTTTCTTT
many	TRBV30	TRBJ1-5	.	CASSRDEIQPQHF	TGTGCCTCCAGCCGGGACGAAATCCAGCCCCAGCATTTT
.	TRBV4-1	TRBJ2-4	TRBD1	CASSQGGQGRNIQYF	TGCGCCAGCAGCCAAGGAGGACAGGGGAGAAACATTCAGTACTTC
many	TRBV28	TRBJ2-5	.	CASSSNQETQYF	TGTGCCAGCAGTTCGAACCAAGAGACCCAGTACTTC
.	TRBV5-1	TRBJ1-5	.	CASTTGGPRGVGNQPQHF	TGCGCCAGCACCACGGGGGGCCCACGGGGTGTGGGCAATCAGCCCCAGCATTTT
many	TRBV2	TRBJ2-5	TRBD1	CASSAGTGSETQYF	TGTGCCAGCAGTGCCGGGACAGGATCAGAGACCCAGTACTTC
.	TRBV7-2	TRBJ1-3	.	CASSFGGNGSTIYF	TGTGCCAGCAGCTTTGGAGGGAACGGAAGCACCATATATTTT
many	TRBV5-6	TRBJ2-5	.	CASYSQQETQYF	TGTGCCAGCTACAGTCAGCAAGAGACCCAGTACTTC
many	TRBV29-1	TRBJ2-7	TRBD2	CSVPSGRQDEQYF	TGCAGCGTTCCTAGCGGGAGGCAGGACGAGCAGTACTTC
.	TRBV19	TRBJ1-6	.	CASRQGWNSPLHF	TGTGCCAGTAGGCAGGGGTGGAATTCACCCCTCCACTTT
few	TRBV11-2	TRBJ2-2	.	CASSNYRNPTGELFF	TGTGCCAGCAGCAATTACAGGAATCCCACCGGGGAGCTGTTTTTT